The rows below give T cell receptor beta chains drawn from one sample of a study of T cells in Graves' hyperthyroidism and ophthalmopathy. TCRdb called the multiplex PCR reads again in MiXCR, with one record for every CDR3 protein. The repertoire includes approximately 700,000 distinct CDR3 sequences, around 17% of them detected once, and 8.4% sits in the top ten. Sample: blood. The source of these receptors is a man in his late teens or twenties with Graves' hyperthyroidism. Both conserved end residues are part of each CDR3. A D gene is named only where the DNA matches it firmly. Some rows have no size entry. The others give once, few or many, or a class for an expanded clone.

V gene,J gene,D gene,clone size,CDR3 DNA,CDR3 protein
TRBV29-1,TRBJ2-7,.,.,TGCAGCGTTCAAGGCACCGGGACGGCAGACTCCTACGAGCAGTACTTC,CSVQGTGTADSYEQYF
TRBV6-2/TRBV6-3,TRBJ2-1,.,.,TGTGCCAGCAGTTCCCTAAGAGTCTACAATGAGCAGTTCTTC,CASSSLRVYNEQFF
TRBV12-3/TRBV12-4,TRBJ2-3,TRBD2,many,TGTGCCAGCAGTTGGGCAGGTCTAGCGGGATACACAGATACGCAGTATTTT,CASSWAGLAGYTDTQYF
TRBV27,TRBJ1-2,.,many,TGTGCCAGCAGTTCCTCCGGGACGCCTACCCCCTATGGCTACACCTTC,CASSSSGTPTPYGYTF
TRBV20-1,TRBJ2-1,TRBD2,few,TGCAGTGCCACACCGAGACTAGCGGATTATGAGCAGTTCTTC,CSATPRLADYEQFF
TRBV20-1,TRBJ2-1,TRBD2,few,TGCAGTGCTCCCAGTGGCGGGAGGCCGAGGGATGAGCAGTTCTTC,CSAPSGGRPRDEQFF
TRBV14,TRBJ2-2,.,few,TGTGCCAGCAGCCGCCGATCGCCGGCCGGGGAGCTGTTTTTT,CASSRRSPAGELFF
TRBV11-3,TRBJ1-2,TRBD1,many,TGTGCCAGCAGTCGGACAGGGCAATACTATGGCTACACCTTC,CASSRTGQYYGYTF
TRBV20-1,TRBJ2-7,.,many,TGCAGTGCTAGTGCTGTCCGCCTCGGAGAGCAGTACTTC,CSASAVRLGEQYF
TRBV20-1,TRBJ2-1,.,many,TGCAGTGCTAGAGGCGGGGACTACAATGAGCAGTTCTTC,CSARGGDYNEQFF
TRBV29-1,TRBJ2-1,TRBD2,many,TGCAGCGTGGCTCCTGGGGGGGCCTACAATGAGCAGTTCTTC,CSVAPGGAYNEQFF
TRBV11-2,TRBJ2-5,TRBD2,.,TGTGCCAGCAGCTCCCTGGAGCGGGGTGGGGAGACCCAGTACTTC,CASSSLERGGETQYF
TRBV20-1,TRBJ1-2,.,many,TGCAGTGCCATTAGGCGTCCGAAAGGCTACACCTTC,CSAIRRPKGYTF
TRBV12-3/TRBV12-4,TRBJ1-6,.,many,TGTGCCAGCAGTTTGAGCCGGGCTAATAATTCACCCCTCCACTTT,CASSLSRANNSPLHF
TRBV12-3/TRBV12-4,TRBJ1-6,.,.,TGTGCCAGCAGTTTAGCCCGGGCAGGAAATTCACCCCTCCACTTT,CASSLARAGNSPLHF
TRBV11-3,TRBJ2-2,TRBD2,.,TGTGCCAGCAGCTACCAACTAGCGGGAGTACCCGGGGAGCTGTTTTTT,CASSYQLAGVPGELFF
TRBV28,TRBJ2-7,.,many,TGTGCCGGTCAGAGTCTTCGGGACGAGCAGTACTTC,CAGQSLRDEQYF
TRBV12-3/TRBV12-4,TRBJ1-1,.,many,TGTGCCAGCAGAGATACAGCCGCCCGGACTGAAGCTTTCTTT,CASRDTAARTEAFF
TRBV18,TRBJ2-7,TRBD1,many,TGTGCCAGCTCACCACCAGTCCCAGGGGGCGAGCAGTACTTC,CASSPPVPGGEQYF
TRBV27,TRBJ2-1,TRBD2,few,TGTGCCAGCAGTTTCAGCGGGAGAAGTGTTATCTACAATGAGCAGTTCTTC,CASSFSGRSVIYNEQFF
TRBV3-1,TRBJ2-7,TRBD2,many,TGTGCCAGCAGCCAAGAAGATCCGGGACTAGGCCACAGGAACTCCTACGAGCAGTACTTC,CASSQEDPGLGHRNSYEQYF
TRBV25-1,TRBJ1-2,.,few,TGTGCCAGCAGTGACTCAACCCTACAGGGAGGCTATGGCTACACCTTC,CASSDSTLQGGYGYTF
TRBV19,TRBJ2-7,.,.,TGTGCCAGTCATGCTGAGCGCGAAATTTCCTACGAGCAGTACTTC,CASHAEREISYEQYF
TRBV28,TRBJ1-1,.,many,TGTGCCAGCAGTGGGAACACTGAAGCTTTCTTT,CASSGNTEAFF
TRBV29-1,TRBJ2-1,TRBD2,few,TGCAGCTCGGGACTAGCGGGAACAGGGGCCTACAATGAGCAGTTCTTC,CSSGLAGTGAYNEQFF
TRBV5-1,TRBJ1-4,.,.,TGCGCCAGCAGGGGGACGGTAACTAATGAAAAACTGTTTTTT,CASRGTVTNEKLFF
TRBV9,TRBJ2-3,.,.,TGTGCCAGCAGCGTAGAGGGGGGGGCCGGAGATACGCAGTATTTT,CASSVEGGAGDTQYF
TRBV2,TRBJ2-1,.,many,TGTGCCTCTCGTTCAGCGGGCAATGAGCAGTTCTTC,CASRSAGNEQFF
TRBV29-1,TRBJ1-1,.,.,TGCAGCACCGCTAGAGGCACTGAAGCTTTCTTT,CSTARGTEAFF
TRBV28,TRBJ2-2,.,few,TGTGCCAGCAGTTCCAGTTCACAGGGGAACACCGGGGAGCTGTTTTTT,CASSSSSQGNTGELFF
TRBV6-4,TRBJ2-1,.,few,TGTGCCAGCAGCCAAACGGGGGCTAGCGGTTACAATGAGCAGTTCTTC,CASSQTGASGYNEQFF
TRBV5-1,TRBJ2-3,TRBD2,few,TGCGCCAGCAGCCCGGGACTAGCGGGACGAAGCACAGATACGCAGTATTTT,CASSPGLAGRSTDTQYF
TRBV5-1,TRBJ2-1,.,many,TGCGCCAGCACCCTCGACCCAAACTACAATGAGCAGTTCTTC,CASTLDPNYNEQFF
TRBV3-1,TRBJ1-2,TRBD1,many,TGTGCCAGCGGGGACAGGGGATATGGCTACACCTTC,CASGDRGYGYTF
TRBV19,TRBJ1-1,.,.,TGTGCCAGTAGGATCGGGCGAGGACTTGAAGCTTTCTTT,CASRIGRGLEAFF
TRBV10-2,TRBJ1-5,TRBD1,.,TGCGCCACCTCGGACAGGGCAAGCAATCAGCCCCAGCATTTT,CATSDRASNQPQHF
TRBV6-2/TRBV6-3,TRBJ2-1,TRBD2,many,TGTGCCAGCAGTTACTCGGGGACTAGCGGGAGCAATGAGCAGTTCTTC,CASSYSGTSGSNEQFF
TRBV11-1,TRBJ2-1,.,.,TGTGCCAGCAGCCCTTGGGCAGGCCCCAATGAGCAGTTCTTC,CASSPWAGPNEQFF
TRBV6-1,TRBJ2-7,.,.,TGTGTCAGCAGTAGGGGATCCACCGGGACACCCTACTACGAGCAGTACTTC,CVSSRGSTGTPYYEQYF